A single sample gave rise to the 28 T cell receptor beta chains below, sequenced in a study of cytomegalovirus exposure and HLA in healthy donors. It was with 60 Vbeta and 13 Jbeta primers that the PCR ran. Some clones are missing from TCRdb's copy, which holds only in-frame ones; the method was immunoSEQ multiplex PCR. The sample shows approximately 210,000 clones, about four fifths of them seen only once. The sequenced sample was PBMCs. Receptors were obtained from a man aged 35-49 years in good health and CMV-seropositive.

The chain couples TRBV7-3 to TRBJ2-1; 10 bases map to TRBD2. The CDR3 consists of 15 residues. Per the germline V gene, CDR1 is SGHTA and CDR2 is FQGTGA. Germline trimming cut 5 bases from V and 2 bases from J; bases unmatched to any gene: 3. The DNA of the CDR3 is TGTGCCAGCAGCCCAAGCGGGGGGGCCTACAATGAGCAGTTCTTC. Its protein is CASSPSGGAYNEQFF.

The chain recombines TRBV9 with TRBJ2-3, with D maybe TRBD2 (5 bases). CDR3 length: 14 amino acids. Trimming stripped 4 bases from V and 8 bases from J, with 17 bases between. Germline CDR1 and CDR2: SGDLS and YYNGEE. In DNA, the CDR3 is TGTGCCAGCAGCATGGGCCGGGTTGCGGGTACGCAGTATTTT. Protein product: CASSMGRVAGTQYF.

The chain couples TRBV5-1 to TRBJ2-1; TRBD1 is a possible D gene (5 bases). V lost 0 bases, J lost 0 bases, and 10 bases lay in between. This CDR3 region has 16 residues. Germline V gene sequence: CDR1 SGHRS, CDR2 YFSETQ. Written as DNA, the CDR3 is TGCGCCAGCAGCTTGGATGGAAGGGGCTCCTACAATGAGCAGTTCTTC. Translating it yields CASSLDGRGSYNEQFF.

This chain links TRBV9 with TRBJ1-4; 8 bases are a match to TRBD1. CDR3 size: 14 residues. Looked up from germline, CDR1 is SGDLS and CDR2 is YYNGEE. With 2 bases clipped from V and 8 bases from J, the junction kept 5 bases outside the gene matches. The CDR3 DNA is TGTGCCAGCAGCGTGAGGGGACAGGCCGAAAAACTGTTTTTT. Encoded protein: CASSVRGQAEKLFF.

The CDR3 DNA is TGTGCCAGCAGTTTATCGTGGGGCTACTATGGCTACACCTTC. It specifies CASSLSWGYYGYTF. The gene calls are TRBV27 and TRBJ1-2; perhaps TRBD1 as D (5 bases). Between the trimmed V and J ends, which lost 0 bases and 3 bases, there was a span of 8 bases. The CDR3 has 14 residues. The V gene's germline CDR1 is MNHEY and CDR2 SMNVEV (reference sequence).

The chain is built from TRBV6-5 and TRBJ2-7; 8 nucleotides agree with TRBD1. This CDR3 region has 15 residues. The germline gives CDR1 MNHEY, CDR2 SVGAGI. V trimming: 6 bases; J trimming: 9 bases; junction bases outside the gene matches: 16. CDR3 coding DNA: TGTGCCAGCAGGCCGGACAGGGCGCCGGTGGGCGTGCAGTACTTC. Translation gives CASRPDRAPVGVQYF.

V gene TRBV15 combines with J gene TRBJ2-3; TRBD2 aligns across 7 bases. CDR1 and CDR2 (germline): LNHNV, YYDKDF (reference sequence). This CDR3 has 11 amino acids. The V segment lost 8 bases and the J segment 6 bases; nucleotides outside the gene matches: 2. In nucleotides, the CDR3 is TGTGCCACCGGGCGGGGGGATACGCAGTATTTT. This gives the protein CATGRGDTQYF. The full variable domain, with the rest looked up from reference TRBV15 and TRBJ2-3, is DAMVIQNPRYQVTQFGKPVTLSCSQTLNHNVMYWYQQKSSQAPKLLFHYYDKDFNNEADTPDNFQSRRPNTSFCFLDIRSPGLGDTAMYLCATGRGDTQYFGPGTRLTVL.

The CDR3 coding sequence is TGTGCCAGTAAGTCCGGAGCCGTACGAAGCTCTGGAAACACCATATATTTT. Residues: CASKSGAVRSSGNTIYF. The V gene is TRBV19, the J gene TRBJ1-3; D unclear. Per germline, CDR1 LNHDA and CDR2 SQIVND (reference sequence). V lost 7 bases and J lost 0, with 19 bases in between. The CDR3 has 17 residues.

This chain links TRBV19 with TRBJ1-2; D may be TRBD1 (5 bases). The germline V and J ends were trimmed by 7 bases and 8 bases, with 17 bases remaining between them. The V gene's germline CDR1 is LNHDA and CDR2 SQIVND (reference sequence). The CDR3 covers 13 residues. CDR3: CASTQTPGIGYTF. CDR3 nucleotides: TGTGCCAGTACCCAGACCCCAGGGATCGGCTACACCTTC.

CDR3: CASSVAGVNQPQHF. The CDR3 nucleotides are TGTGCCAGCAGCGTAGCCGGGGTAAATCAGCCCCAGCATTTT. This chain joins TRBV9 and TRBJ1-5; no clear D gene. The V end lost 0 bases, the J end lost 4 bases, and 8 bases lay between the germline ends. Per the germline V gene, CDR1 is SGDLS and CDR2 is YYNGEE. CDR3 length: 14 amino acids.

The chain uses TRBV4-2 and TRBJ2-1; TRBD2 matches 10 bases. The CDR3 consists of 16 residues. Germline V gene lookup returns CDR1 LGHNA and CDR2 YNFKEQ. V lost 4 bases, J lost 3 bases, and 6 bases stayed unmatched. The CDR3 sequence is CASSPLSGRIYNEQFF. For the CDR3, the DNA is TGTGCCAGCAGCCCTCTTAGCGGGAGGATCTACAATGAGCAGTTCTTC.

The rearrangement uses TRBV11-3 and TRBJ2-5, with TRBD1 matching over 8 bases. This CDR3 has 15 residues. The trim removed 5 bases at V and 0 bases at J, leaving 5 bases unmatched. The germline V gene has CDR1 SGHNT and CDR2 YENEEA. CDR3 coding DNA: TGTGCCAGCAGCCCGACAGGGGCGTACCAAGAGACCCAGTACTTC. Protein sequence: CASSPTGAYQETQYF.

CDR3 coding DNA: TGTGCCAGCAGCCCAAGTGCTAGCGGGAGGGCCTGGGATACGCAGTATTTT. It specifies CASSPSASGRAWDTQYF. This chain joins TRBV11-1 and TRBJ2-3, with 12 bases identical to TRBD2. Germline V CDR1 and CDR2: SGHAT, FQDESV (reference sequence). V gave up 5 bases and J gave up 6 bases; unmatched junction bases: 12. The CDR3 extends over 17 amino acids.

The chain links TRBV30 to TRBJ2-1, with 14 nucleotides matching TRBD2. V trimming: 1 base; J trimming: 4 bases; junction bases outside the gene matches: 3. The CDR3 loop spans 16 amino acids. The V gene's germline CDR1 is GTSNPN and CDR2 SVGIG (reference sequence). The DNA of the CDR3 is TGTGCCTGGAGTGAGGGGACTAGCGGGAGTTACAATGAGCAGTTCTTC. Amino acids: CAWSEGTSGSYNEQFF.

This clone was counted only a few times. The chain carries TRBV4-1 and TRBJ2-1, with D possibly matching TRBD2 (6 bases). From germline, CDR1 is MGHRA and CDR2 YSYEKL. V lost 5 bases and J 5 bases, leaving 16 bases between the germline ends. The CDR3 has 15 residues. The CDR3 DNA sequence: TGCGCCAGCAGCACCCTCGAGGGGAGGAACAATGAGCAGTTCTTC. It encodes CASSTLEGRNNEQFF.

The chain carries TRBV5-5 and TRBJ1-1, with 7 bases lining up with TRBD1. The CDR3 is 13 amino acids. Trimming cost V 2 bases and J 6 bases; bases outside gene matches: 4. From germline, CDR1 is SGHKS and CDR2 YYEKEE (reference sequence). The CDR3 sequence is CASSLQGFAEAFF. Written as DNA, the CDR3 is TGTGCCAGCAGCTTACAGGGGTTCGCTGAAGCTTTCTTT.

The J gene is TRBJ1-3, the V gene TRBV27; D might be TRBD1 (5 bases). This CDR3 contains 14 residues. Germline CDR1 is MNHEY and CDR2 is SMNVEV (reference sequence). Trimming pared 4 bases from V and 8 bases from J, leaving 15 bases between. In DNA form, the CDR3 reads TGTGCCAGCAGTTCTCGGACCTGGGGGGACACCATATATTTT. The encoded protein is CASSSRTWGDTIYF.

The rearrangement uses TRBV27 and TRBJ1-4; 8 nucleotides match TRBD1. Germline values: CDR1 MNHEY, CDR2 SMNVEV (reference sequence). V shed 5 bases, J shed 3 bases, and the junction held 5 bases outside the gene matches. This CDR3 has 15 amino acids. The CDR3 sequence: CASSVTGGANEKLFF. CDR3 nucleotides: TGTGCCAGCAGTGTAACAGGGGGAGCTAATGAAAAACTGTTTTTT.

The V and J genes are TRBV6-5 and TRBJ1-5; D unresolved. The germline V and J ends were trimmed by 4 bases and 2 bases, with 6 bases remaining between them. The germline gives CDR1 MNHEY, CDR2 SVGAGI. CDR3 length equals 13 residues. The DNA of the CDR3 is TGTGCCAGCAGTTTAGATGGCAATCAGCCCCAGCATTTT. Amino acids: CASSLDGNQPQHF.

This rearrangement joins TRBV6-1 to TRBJ1-1; D might be TRBD1 (5 bases). The CDR3 runs 15 residues. Trimming took 5 bases from V and 2 from J, leaving 15 bases between them. The V gene's germline CDR1 is MNHNS and CDR2 SASEGT. The CDR3 bases are TGTGCCAGCAGTCCCGGACATCCTCAAAACACTGAAGCTTTCTTT. This codes for CASSPGHPQNTEAFF.

The chain combines TRBV4-2 with TRBJ1-4; 7 bases match TRBD1. CDR3 length: 16 residues. With V trimmed by 0 bases and J by 4 bases, 5 bases remained unmatched. Germline CDR1 and CDR2: LGHNA and YNFKEQ. The CDR3 region has the DNA TGTGCCAGCAGCCAAGATCCGGGACAGATTAATGAAAAACTGTTTTTT. As protein: CASSQDPGQINEKLFF.

The chain employs TRBV6-5 and TRBJ2-7; 12 bases are shared with TRBD2. Germline values: CDR1 MNHEY, CDR2 SVGAGI. CDR3 length: 15 residues. The J segment lost 3 bases and the V segment lost 6 bases, leaving 6 bases of the junction unmatched. This CDR3 is CASSLTSGGYYEQYF. Here the CDR3 DNA reads TGTGCCAGCAGCCTAACTAGCGGGGGGTACTACGAGCAGTACTTC.

The chain employs TRBV28 and TRBJ2-7; 7 bases are a match to TRBD1. Losses at the gene ends were 5 bases for V and 3 bases for J; bases not matched to a gene: 7. There are 14 residues in the CDR3. Per germline, CDR1 MDHEN and CDR2 SYDVKM. The CDR3 DNA reads as TGTGCCAGCAGTGAGGGACAGATAAACTACGAGCAGTACTTC. Encoded protein: CASSEGQINYEQYF.

The table lists this clone with a few counts. The CDR3 reads CASSLEGVQEQYV. Written as DNA, the CDR3 is TGCGCCAGCAGCTTGGAGGGGGTACAAGAGCAGTACGTC. The chain is built from TRBV5-1 and TRBJ2-7; the D gene is possibly TRBD1 (6 bases). The CDR3 has 13 residues. V was pared by 0 bases and J by 7 bases, with 11 bases between. Germline assignment: CDR1 SGHRS and CDR2 YFSETQ.

The chain joins TRBV19 to TRBJ1-3, with D unclear. Germline V CDR1 and CDR2: LNHDA, SQIVND (reference sequence). The CDR3 runs 14 residues. The V end was cut by 5 bases, the J end by 4 bases, with 12 bases between. Here the CDR3 reads CASSHGSIGNTIYF. In DNA, the CDR3 is TGTGCCAGTAGTCACGGGTCCATCGGAAACACCATATATTTT.

The V call is TRBV30, the J call TRBJ2-7; D gene unclear. This CDR3 region has 12 residues. In germline, CDR1 is GTSNPN, CDR2 SVGIG (reference sequence). V lost 1 base, J lost 2 bases, and 6 bases lay in between. This chain's CDR3 is CAWSDIPYEQYF. DNA of the CDR3: TGTGCCTGGAGTGATATCCCCTACGAGCAGTACTTC.

This clone appeared a few times. V is TRBV6-5 and J is TRBJ1-1, with D perhaps matching TRBD1 (5 bases). The CDR3 covers 14 residues. The V end lost 5 bases, the J end lost 8 bases, and 18 bases lay between the germline ends. In germline, CDR1 is MNHEY, CDR2 SVGAGI. CDR3 region: CASSGHSGDLEAFF. CDR3 nucleotide sequence: TGTGCCAGCAGTGGACATTCCGGAGACCTCGAAGCTTTCTTT.

This clone was counted a few times. In DNA form, the CDR3 reads TGTGCCAGCTCACCGACCCTGACAGCCCGGGCGGATACGCAGTATTTT. It encodes CASSPTLTARADTQYF. The chain couples TRBV18 to TRBJ2-3; tentative D call: TRBD1 (5 bases). CDR1 KGHSH and CDR2 LQKENI come from the germline V gene. The ends were cut back, 3 bases at V and 6 bases at J, with 19 bases in the middle. This CDR3 has 16 residues.